This TCR beta chain was sequenced during a study of Ad26.COV2.S vaccination and SARS-CoV-2 variants. Study-level points and caveats: Possibly, TCR breadth and depth analyses underestimated total T cell responses. Spike-specific TCR breadth in vaccine recipients exceeded that seen in placebo recipients.

Generated by immunoSEQ multiplex PCR, the TCRdb table keeps only in-frame clones and is missing some. The sample includes around 320,000 clones, roughly 86% of them seen just once. V was cut by 5 bases and J by 7 bases, with 21 bases left in between. Per the germline V gene, CDR1 is LNHDA and CDR2 is SQIVND (reference sequence). This CDR3 comprises 15 residues. A note on this clone: Its antigen is undetermined.

The treatment here: around 19 received Ad26.COV2.S at low or high dose, single or two shots; 5 received placebo; per-sample allocation not given. Sampling took place 63 days after the first vaccine or placebo injection. In the vaccine, an Ad26 vector expressed the SARS-CoV-2 spike of the Wuhan strain. The sequences come from peripheral blood, collected in a trial of Ad26.COV2.S vaccine versus placebo. This sequence joins TRBV19 and TRBJ2-7; weak D call: TRBD1 (5 bases). This clonotype was obtained from a person between 18 and 60 years old who received the Ad26.COV2.S COVID-19 vaccine or a placebo. The CDR3 nucleotides are TGTGCCAGTAGTTCGGCAGGGAACTTTCTCTCGGAGCAGTACTTC. Protein product: CASSSAGNFLSEQYF. The whole variable domain, remainder taken from reference TRBV19 and TRBJ2-7, is DGGITQSPKYLFRKEGQNVTLSCEQNLNHDAMYWYRQDPGQGLRLIYYSQIVNDFQKGDIAEGYSVSREKKESFPLTVTSAQKNPTAFYLCASSSAGNFLSEQYFGPGTRLTVT.